The rows below give T cell receptor beta chains drawn from one sample of a study of patients and donors after allogeneic stem cell transplantation. TCRdb analysed the RT-PCR reads with MiXCR anew, one entry per CDR3 protein. The sample yields hundreds of thousands of distinct CDR3 sequences, approximately 16% seen once. The sample was blood, either unsorted or a sorted T cell fraction (not recorded which). These receptors were taken from a human donor who was either an allogeneic HSCT recipient or a stem cell or donor lymphocyte infusion donor (not recorded which). It is not recorded whose cells these are; they may come from a transplant donor. Both conserved end residues are part of each CDR3. D genes are given only for firm matches. Clone sizes are given selectively: once, few, many, or a class where the clone is expanded.

CDR3aa | CDR3nt | j_gene | v_gene | d_gene | abundance
CASSQAPGTSVYEQYF | TGCGCCAGCAGCCAAGCCCCCGGGACTAGCGTCTACGAGCAGTACTTC | TRBJ2-7 | TRBV4-1 | TRBD2 | few
CASKGGIYYEQYF | TGTGCCAGCAAGGGGGGGATCTACTACGAGCAGTACTTC | TRBJ2-7 | TRBV6-2/TRBV6-3 | NA | NA
CASSRQGRNNSPLHF | TGTGCCAGCAGCCGACAGGGACGCAATAATTCACCCCTCCACTTT | TRBJ1-6 | TRBV4-2 | TRBD1 | NA
CAICARGDTEAFF | TGTGCCATCTGTGCCAGGGGAGACACTGAAGCTTTCTTT | TRBJ1-1 | TRBV10-3 | NA | NA
CSAKDRPNTGELFF | TGCAGTGCTAAGGACAGACCGAACACCGGGGAGCTGTTTTTT | TRBJ2-2 | TRBV20-1 | NA | NA
CASSAAGRSVGYTF | TGTGCCAGCAGCGCCGCAGGGAGATCGGTCGGCTACACCTTC | TRBJ1-2 | TRBV9 | NA | NA
CASSGDRATYEQYF | TGTGCCAGCAGTGGGGACAGGGCGACCTACGAGCAGTACTTC | TRBJ2-7 | TRBV28 | TRBD1 | NA
CASSQVKVPVAFF | TGTGCCAGCAGCCAAGTAAAAGTGCCTGTAGCTTTCTTT | TRBJ1-1 | TRBV3-1 | NA | NA
CAWSGWGLAPDTQYF | TGTGCCTGGAGTGGTTGGGGACTAGCCCCAGATACGCAGTATTTT | TRBJ2-3 | TRBV30 | TRBD2 | few
CASLQGVYGYTF | TGTGCCAGCTTACAGGGGGTCTATGGCTACACCTTC | TRBJ1-2 | TRBV2 | TRBD1 | few
CASSGRQTSAGANVLTF | TGTGCCAGCAGCGGCCGACAGACTTCGGCTGGGGCCAACGTCCTGACTTTC | TRBJ2-6 | TRBV7-3 | NA | few
CSARDFRRLADQETQYF | TGCAGTGCTAGAGATTTCCGGAGACTAGCGGACCAAGAGACCCAGTACTTC | TRBJ2-5 | TRBV20-1 | TRBD2 | few
CASSPRRQNDEQFF | TGTGCCAGCTCACCCCGACGCCAAAACGATGAGCAGTTCTTC | TRBJ2-1 | TRBV18 | NA | few
CASSHPERGVYQPQHF | TGCGCCAGCAGCCACCCGGAACGAGGGGTCTATCAGCCCCAGCATTTT | TRBJ1-5 | TRBV4-1 | NA | NA
CASSEEGTANTEAFF | TGTGCCAGCAGTGAAGAGGGGACAGCGAACACTGAAGCTTTCTTT | TRBJ1-1 | TRBV2 | TRBD1 | NA
CASSKQNRGDYEQYF | TGTGCCAGCAGCAAACAAAACAGGGGGGATTACGAGCAGTACTTC | TRBJ2-7 | TRBV13 | TRBD1 | NA
CASKGDSPYEQYF | TGTGCCAGCAAGGGGGACAGCCCCTACGAGCAGTACTTC | TRBJ2-7 | TRBV6-1 | TRBD1 | NA
CATSAPGGPNTGELFF | TGTGCCACCAGTGCCCCAGGGGGTCCTAACACCGGGGAGCTGTTTTTT | TRBJ2-2 | TRBV24-1 | TRBD1 | NA
CASSMGQGLFEQYF | TGTGCCAGCAGCATGGGACAGGGCCTTTTCGAGCAGTACTTC | TRBJ2-7 | TRBV5-6 | TRBD1 | few
CASSPVQGLYGYTF | TGTGCCAGCTCACCGGTACAGGGGCTCTATGGCTACACCTTC | TRBJ1-2 | TRBV18 | TRBD1 | few
CSARVTDQETQYF | TGCAGTGCTAGAGTAACGGACCAAGAGACCCAGTACTTC | TRBJ2-5 | TRBV20-1 | NA | few
CASSLGGHYGYTF | TGTGCCAGCAGCTTGGGGGGGCACTATGGCTACACCTTC | TRBJ1-2 | TRBV5-6 | NA | NA